The 21 T cell receptor beta chains presented below share a single source sample, sequenced in a study of identical twins listed by TCRdb under 2016. Library construction relied on 5' RACE. These reads were obtained on an Illumina HiSeq 2000. TCRdb trimmed the raw reads at Q25, called clones with MiXCR and kept productive beta chains. Each entry merges the rows of one CDR3 protein and shows their most common DNA and genes. In all, the sample holds 450,000 to 650,000 distinct CDR3 sequences, and 9.6% of those were seen once. In total, the top ten clones hold 2.5% to 3.5% of the sample. These data were also reused for a study on yellow fever vaccine responses in identical twins.

What was sequenced was PBMCs. The receptors shown here come from a woman between 18 and 29 years old in good health.

This clonotype was recorded many times. The gene calls are TRBV29-1 and TRBJ2-6; D remains unclear. V lost 7 bases to trimming and J lost 1 base, with 5 bases between them. This CDR3 has 12 amino acids. The germline V gene has CDR1 SQVTM and CDR2 ANQGSEA. The CDR3 DNA reads as TGCAGCGCCAGATCTGGGGCCAACGTCCTGACTTTC. Amino acids: CSARSGANVLTF. Full variable domain (outside the CDR3, taken from reference TRBV29-1 and TRBJ2-6): SAVISQKPSRDICQRGTSLTIQCQVDSQVTMMFWYRQQPGQSLTLIATANQGSEATYESGFVIDKFPISRPNLTFSTLTVSNMSPEDSSIYLCSARSGANVLTFGAGSRLTVL.

In this sample, this clonotype turned up many times. The chain recombines TRBV5-1 with TRBJ2-1; no clear D. The CDR3 loop spans 15 amino acids. Germline-derived CDR1 and CDR2 are SGHRS and YFSETQ. Trimming left V 0 bases short and J 1 base short, with 8 bases between. In DNA, the CDR3 is TGCGCCAGCAGCTTGGCGTCGGAATCCTACAATGAGCAGTTCTTC. Its translation is CASSLASESYNEQFF.

This clonotype showed up many times. A junction boundary mismatches the germline segment, possibly from a read error. V and J are TRBV12-3 or TRBV12-4 and TRBJ2-1, with 8 bases fitting TRBD2. The CDR3 loop spans 12 amino acids. DNA for the CDR3: TGCGCCAGCAGCTTGCGGGGGGACGAGCAGTTCTTC. Residues: CASSLRGDEQFF.

This clonotype has only one observation. V usage is TRBV15 and J usage is TRBJ2-1; TRBD2 agrees at 9 bases. CDR3 length: 15 amino acids. Germline assignment: CDR1 LNHNV and CDR2 YYDKDF (reference sequence). Germline trimming cut 1 base from V and 6 bases from J; bases unmatched to any gene: 4. The CDR3 protein is CATSRASGAGNEQFF. CDR3 DNA sequence: TGTGCCACCAGCAGAGCTAGCGGGGCTGGCAATGAGCAGTTCTTC.

This clonotype was found a few times. The CDR3 nucleotides read TGTGCCAGCAGTCCTAGGTTAGCGCCCCATTCCTACGAGCAGTACTTC. This gives the protein CASSPRLAPHSYEQYF. V gene TRBV28 combines with J gene TRBJ2-7; a weak D match, TRBD2 (5 bases). This CDR3 is 16 amino acids long. Germline V gene data show CDR1 as MDHEN and CDR2 as SYDVKM. Deletions cut 5 bases from V and 1 base from J, with 18 bases between.

This clonotype was picked up a small number of times. The chain couples TRBV25-1 to TRBJ2-5; 8 nucleotides align to TRBD2. Germline CDR1 MGHDK, CDR2 SYGVNS. This CDR3 is 17 amino acids long. V was clipped by 6 bases and J by 0 bases; unmatched bases: 12. CDR3 amino acids: CASSPPQLADHQETQYF. The DNA for the CDR3 is TGTGCCAGCAGCCCCCCCCAACTAGCGGATCACCAAGAGACCCAGTACTTC.

This clonotype was recorded a few times. V gene TRBV29-1 combines with J gene TRBJ2-1; 13 nucleotides agree with TRBD2. V shed 7 bases and J 4 bases; nucleotides not matched to a gene: 4. The V gene's germline CDR1 is SQVTM and CDR2 ANQGSEA. CDR3 size: 14 residues. CDR3 DNA sequence: TGCAGCGCCCGGACTAGCGGGAGATACAATGAGCAGTTCTTC. Translating gives CSARTSGRYNEQFF.

The rearrangement links TRBV11-2 to TRBJ2-3; 11 positions agree with TRBD2. The germline gives CDR1 SGHAT, CDR2 FQNNGV. V gave up 1 base and J gave up 9 bases; unmatched junction bases: 12. The length of the CDR3 is 17 residues. The DNA of the CDR3 is TGTGCCAGCAGCTTAGCCCCTAGCGGGGGGCTAGCCTACACGCAGTATTTT. Protein: CASSLAPSGGLAYTQYF.

There are a few counts of this clonotype. The J gene is TRBJ2-7, the V gene TRBV12-3 or TRBV12-4; a possible D gene is TRBD1 (6 bases). V was shortened by 4 bases and J by 2 bases, with 24 bases between the two germline ends. CDR3 length: 18 residues. CDR3 in DNA: TGTGCCAGCAGTTCGACGGCCCCAACAGGGACCGTACCCTACGAGCAGTACTTC. Amino acids: CASSSTAPTGTVPYEQYF.

This clonotype was picked up a small number of times. The chain carries TRBV6-5 and TRBJ2-7, with D perhaps matching TRBD1 (6 bases). Trimming took off 0 bases at V and 6 bases at J, with 9 bases between the two ends. The length of the CDR3 is 13 residues. Germline-derived CDR1 and CDR2 are MNHEY and SVGAGI. CDR3 nucleotide sequence: TGTGCCAGCAGTTACTCGAGGGGGTTCGAGCAGTACTTC. This sequence encodes CASSYSRGFEQYF.

This clonotype was seen ten or more times. The V gene is TRBV29-1, the J gene TRBJ2-6; D is ambiguous. The CDR3 has 14 residues. V was shortened by 5 bases and J by 0 bases, with 8 bases between the two germline ends. The germline gives CDR1 SQVTM, CDR2 ANQGSEA. In DNA, the CDR3 is TGCAGCGTTAGTACCCGCTCTGGGGCCAACGTCCTGACTTTC. It specifies CSVSTRSGANVLTF.

As for this clonotype: A much larger clonotype is one base distant, so this may be a read error. V usage is TRBV5-6 and J usage is TRBJ2-3, with TRBD1 as a possible D gene (5 bases). V gave up 0 bases and J gave up 6 bases, with 20 bases separating them. The CDR3 is 17 amino acids. Germline V gene lookup returns CDR1 SGHDT and CDR2 YYEEEE. DNA of the CDR3: TGTGCCAGCAGCTTGGTTAAAGGGGCACCATTCCGGGATACGCAGTATTTT. Amino acid sequence: CASSLVKGAPFRDTQYF. Full variable domain (remainder filled in from reference TRBV5-6 and TRBJ2-3): DAGVTQSPTHLIKTRGQQVTLRCSPKSGHDTVSWYQQALGQGPQFIFQYYEEEERQRGNFPDRFSGHQFPNYSSELNVNALLLGDSALYLCASSLVKGAPFRDTQYFGPGTRLTVL.

This clonotype was seen more than once but under ten times. The rearrangement uses TRBV10-3 and TRBJ2-7; 8 nucleotides line up with TRBD2. Looked up from germline, CDR1 is ENHRY and CDR2 is SYGVKD. V dropped 4 bases and J dropped 7; count of bases not matched to a gene: 3. CDR3 size: 12 residues. CDR3 loop: CAISGGGREQYF. CDR3 coding DNA: TGTGCCATCAGTGGCGGGGGGAGGGAGCAGTACTTC.

This clonotype appeared a few times. V gene TRBV9 combines with J gene TRBJ2-4; D is unclear. The V end was cut by 0 bases, the J end by 5 bases, with 6 bases between. The CDR3 runs 13 residues. Germline CDR1 SGDLS, CDR2 YYNGEE. The CDR3 coding sequence is TGTGCCAGCAGCGTAGGTGTGGAAAACATTCAGTACTTC. The encoded protein is CASSVGVENIQYF.

Many counts were recorded for this clonotype. The chain employs TRBV27 and TRBJ1-6; D gene uncertain. CDR3 length: 16 amino acids. V was pared by 6 bases and J by 4 bases, with 16 bases between. The germline V gene encodes CDR1 MNHEY and CDR2 SMNVEV (reference sequence). Written as DNA, the CDR3 is TGTGCCAGCAGCCCCCGGTCAAGCGATTATAATTCACCCCTCCACTTT. This codes for CASSPRSSDYNSPLHF.

This clonotype was counted at least ten times. The CDR3 nucleotides read TGTGCCAGCAGCTTAGAGTATCAGCCCCAGCATTTT. This codes for CASSLEYQPQHF. The chain recombines TRBV7-9 with TRBJ1-5; no reliable D call. This CDR3 has 12 residues. From germline, CDR1 is SEHNR and CDR2 FQNEAQ (reference sequence). Trimming pared 1 base from V and 5 bases from J, leaving 3 bases between.

This clonotype has more than one count but fewer than ten. The rearrangement uses TRBV11-1 and TRBJ2-1; the D gene is possibly TRBD2 (11 bases). V lost 5 bases and J lost 9, with 32 bases in between. Looked up from germline, CDR1 is SGHAT and CDR2 is FQDESV (reference sequence). The CDR3 totals 19 residues. For the CDR3, the DNA is TGTGCCAGCAGCACGACAGGGGGCTGGAGACTAGCGGGGCGAAGTGAGCAGTTCTTC. Translating gives CASSTTGGWRLAGRSEQFF.

This clonotype came up a few times. The chain couples TRBV7-9 to TRBJ2-7, with 7 bases aligning to TRBD2. CDR1 is SEHNR, CDR2 FQNEAQ, per germline (reference sequence). The CDR3 spans 15 residues. Trimming cost V 3 bases and J 3 bases; bases outside gene matches: 8. The chain's CDR3 is CASSFSSGLFYEQYF. The CDR3 region has the DNA TGTGCCAGCAGCTTTTCTAGCGGATTATTCTACGAGCAGTACTTC.

This clonotype was seen ten or more times. Sequence at one end of the junction differs from germline and may be a read error. The rearrangement uses TRBV29-1 and TRBJ2-4; either TRBD1 or TRBD2 may fit D (6 bases each). The CDR3 totals 12 residues. Germline CDR1 SQVTM, CDR2 ANQGSEA. For the CDR3, the DNA is TGTTCCGGGGGCGAAGCCAAAAACATTCAGTACTTC. The encoded protein is CSGGEAKNIQYF.

The chain is built from TRBV4-3 and TRBJ1-1, with D maybe TRBD1 (6 bases). From germline, CDR1 is LGHNA and CDR2 YSLEER. The ends were cut back, 0 bases at V and 1 base at J, with 9 bases in the middle. This CDR3 contains 15 residues. The CDR3 DNA sequence: TGCGCCAGCAGCCAAGATGGAGGGGGGAACACTGAAGCTTTCTTT. Its protein product is CASSQDGGGNTEAFF.

At least ten counts were recorded for this clonotype. The V gene is TRBV29-1, the J gene TRBJ2-7, with 12 positions matching TRBD2. The junction had 5 bases not matched to a gene; V was cut back by 4 bases and J by 7 bases. This CDR3 is 13 amino acids long. In germline, CDR1 is SQVTM, CDR2 ANQGSEA. CDR3 sequence: CSVGLAGAREQYF. The CDR3 DNA follows: TGCAGCGTTGGACTAGCGGGAGCGCGAGAGCAGTACTTC.